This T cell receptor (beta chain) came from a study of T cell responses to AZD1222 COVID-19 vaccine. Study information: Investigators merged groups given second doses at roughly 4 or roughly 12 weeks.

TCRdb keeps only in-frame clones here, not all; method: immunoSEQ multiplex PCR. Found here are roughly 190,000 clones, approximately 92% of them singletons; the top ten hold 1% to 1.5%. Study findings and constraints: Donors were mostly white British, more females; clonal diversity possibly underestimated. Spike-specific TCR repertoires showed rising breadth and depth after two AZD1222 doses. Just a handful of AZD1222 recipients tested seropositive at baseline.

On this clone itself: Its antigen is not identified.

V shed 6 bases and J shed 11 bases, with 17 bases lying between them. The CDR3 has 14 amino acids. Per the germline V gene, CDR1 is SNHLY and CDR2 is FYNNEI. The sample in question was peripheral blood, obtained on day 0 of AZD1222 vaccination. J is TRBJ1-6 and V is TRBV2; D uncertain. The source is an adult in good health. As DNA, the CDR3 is TGTGCCAGCAGACAAGACGGTTTTGGGGCACCCCTCCACTTT. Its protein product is CASRQDGFGAPLHF.